The 19 T cell receptor beta chains reported below all come from one sample, sequenced in a study of shared clonotypes between healthy human individuals. As defined, naive CD8 cells were CD45RO-negative and positively selected for CCR7, with terminally differentiated effector memory CD45RA+ cells excluded. Data came from immunoSEQ multiplex PCR; TCRdb stores just in-frame clones and leaves some out. Of some 2.1 million clones listed, about 95% are singletons. What was sequenced was naive CD8+ T cells sorted from blood. Receptor source: a man aged 18 to 30 in good health.

This chain links TRBV28 with TRBJ1-5; a possible D gene is TRBD1 (5 bases). V lost 6 bases and J lost 0, with 9 bases in between. CDR1 and CDR2 from the germline V gene are MDHEN and SYDVKM. The CDR3 covers 14 residues. The CDR3: CASRQEYSNQPQHF. CDR3 in DNA: TGTGCCAGCAGACAGGAGTATAGCAATCAGCCCCAGCATTTT.

Of note for this clone: Other nucleotide sequences from this sample produce the same CDR3. This chain joins TRBV27 and TRBJ2-7; no clear D gene. V was shortened by 5 bases and J by 2 bases, with 7 bases between the two germline ends. The CDR3 totals 12 residues. The germline CDR1 and CDR2 sequences are MNHEY and SMNVEV (reference sequence). CDR3 in amino acids: CASSPTPYEQYF. In nucleotides, the CDR3 is TGTGCCAGCAGTCCAACTCCCTACGAGCAGTACTTC.

This clone occurred once. This chain links TRBV5-1 with TRBJ2-3; D possibly matches TRBD1 or TRBD2 (5 bases each). Trimming left V 3 bases short and J 4 bases short, with 18 bases between. The CDR3 contains 16 residues. From germline, CDR1 is SGHRS and CDR2 YFSETQ. The CDR3 spells CASSWGTNDAPDTQYF. Written as DNA, the CDR3 is TGCGCCAGCAGCTGGGGGACGAACGACGCACCAGATACGCAGTATTTT. Based on the CDR3 plus reference TRBV5-1 and TRBJ2-3, the full variable domain is KAGVTQTPRYLIKTRGQQVTLSCSPISGHRSVSWYQQTPGQGLQFLFEYFSETQRNKGNFPGRFSGRQFSNSRSEMNVSTLELGDSALYLCASSWGTNDAPDTQYFGPGTRLTVL.

V gene TRBV19 combines with J gene TRBJ1-5, with D unresolved. Germline V gene lookup returns CDR1 LNHDA and CDR2 SQIVND (reference sequence). Trimming took 3 bases from V and 1 from J, leaving 10 bases between them. This CDR3 region has 15 residues. CDR3 in DNA: TGTGCCAGTAGTATCTCAGGAGCGAGCAATCAGCCCCAGCATTTT. Amino acid sequence: CASSISGASNQPQHF.

Concerning this clone itself: Other nucleotide sequences in the sample specify the same CDR3. V is TRBV4-1 and J is TRBJ1-5; D remains ambiguous. The CDR3 sequence is 15 residues long. Germline-derived CDR1 and CDR2 are MGHRA and YSYEKL. Trimming pared 0 bases from V and 1 base from J, leaving 7 bases between. The CDR3 nucleotides read TGCGCCAGCAGCCAAGATGTGGGAAGCAATCAGCCCCAGCATTTT. It codes for CASSQDVGSNQPQHF.

The chain recombines TRBV4-1 with TRBJ1-1, with TRBD1 as a possible D gene (5 bases). CDR1 is MGHRA and CDR2 is YSYEKL in the germline V gene. This CDR3 comprises 16 residues. V dropped 1 base and J dropped 4 bases, with 16 bases sitting between them. CDR3 nucleotide sequence: TGCGCCAGCAGCCAAGGGCCAGGGTACATAGGCACTGAAGCTTTCTTT. It translates to CASSQGPGYIGTEAFF.

The chain couples TRBV19 to TRBJ1-1; 9 bases map to TRBD1. From germline, CDR1 is LNHDA and CDR2 SQIVND (reference sequence). After removal of 6 bases from V and 2 bases from J, the junction contained 7 bases not matched to a gene. There are 15 residues in the CDR3. CDR3 loop: CASSRPTGGNTEAFF. The CDR3 DNA reads as TGTGCCAGTAGCCGACCGACAGGGGGAAACACTGAAGCTTTCTTT.

Concerning this clone itself: Other nucleotide sequences from this sample produce the same CDR3. The J gene is TRBJ2-2, the V gene TRBV28; no clear D. Germline CDR1 MDHEN, CDR2 SYDVKM. The CDR3 extends over 14 amino acids. Trimming removed 1 base at V and 6 bases at J, with 9 bases between. CDR3 sequence reads: CASSLSGSAGELFF. CDR3 nucleotides: TGTGCCAGCAGTTTATCAGGTAGTGCCGGGGAGCTGTTTTTT.

The CDR3 protein is CASSPSDGRSYGYTF. In DNA form, the CDR3 reads TGTGCCAGCAGCCCGTCCGACGGCAGGAGCTATGGCTACACCTTC. V is TRBV7-9 and J is TRBJ1-2; no clear D gene. This CDR3 has 15 amino acids. CDR1 is SEHNR and CDR2 is FQNEAQ in the germline V gene (reference sequence). V lost 5 bases to trimming and J lost 4 bases, with 17 bases between them.

The chain recombines TRBV7-9 with TRBJ2-7; no clear D gene. CDR1 and CDR2 from the germline V gene are SEHNR and FQNEAQ (reference sequence). The CDR3 consists of 14 residues. V lost 6 bases, J lost 0 bases, and 12 bases lay in between. CDR3 bases: TGTGCCAGCAGTTACCACAGTTCCTCCTACGAGCAGTACTTC. Amino acids: CASSYHSSSYEQYF.

The V and J genes are TRBV1 and TRBJ2-7. TRBV1 is a listed pseudogene. The CDR3 length is 15 residues. The CDR3 DNA reads as TGCACCAGCAGCCAAGCCTACGACGGTTCCTACGAGCAGTACTTC. Amino acids: CTSSQAYDGSYEQYF.

The rearrangement links TRBV7-9 to TRBJ1-2, with D possibly TRBD1 on 6 matching bases. From germline, CDR1 is SEHNR and CDR2 FQNEAQ (reference sequence). V shed 0 bases and J shed 6 bases, with 17 bases lying between them. The CDR3 totals 16 residues. CDR3 sequence reads: CASSLAAGGSSDGYTF. The CDR3 bases are TGTGCCAGCAGCTTAGCGGCGGGGGGCAGTTCCGATGGCTACACCTTC.

This chain connects TRBV4-3 to TRBJ1-6; D is unclear. The V gene's germline CDR1 is LGHNA and CDR2 YSLEER. Trimming left V 1 base short and J 5 bases short, with 9 bases between. The CDR3 extends over 15 amino acids. CDR3: CASSQGYGDNSPLHF. The CDR3 coding sequence is TGCGCCAGCAGCCAAGGGTACGGCGATAATTCACCCCTCCACTTT.

This sequence joins TRBV6-4 and TRBJ2-4, with D unclear. Germline-derived CDR1 and CDR2 are MRHNA and SNTAGT. This CDR3 is built from 14 residues. V shed 2 bases and J shed 0 bases, with 5 bases lying between them. The CDR3 DNA is TGTGCCAGCAGTGACAGATTAGCCAAAAACATTCAGTACTTC. Amino acid sequence: CASSDRLAKNIQYF.

The chain links TRBV5-1 to TRBJ2-5; the match to TRBD2 covers 7 bases. Germline assignment: CDR1 SGHRS and CDR2 YFSETQ. Trimming took 4 bases from V and 5 from J; bases not matched to a gene: 17. The CDR3 contains 17 residues. CDR3 sequence (DNA): TGCGCCAGCAGCAATCCGGAGGCGCGGGAGTTTGAGGAGACCCAGTACTTC. It yields the protein CASSNPEAREFEETQYF.

The rearrangement joins TRBV4-1 to TRBJ2-3, with TRBD1 matching over 9 bases. CDR1 is MGHRA, CDR2 YSYEKL, per germline. After removal of 4 bases from V and 4 bases from J, the junction contained 15 bases not matched to a gene. The CDR3 is 18 amino acids. The CDR3 reads CASSPPGMRDRDADTQYF. The CDR3 nucleotides are TGCGCCAGCAGCCCCCCCGGAATGCGGGACAGGGACGCAGATACGCAGTATTTT.

The chain links TRBV18 to TRBJ2-7; D may correspond to TRBD1 or TRBD2 (5 bases each). Germline CDR1 and CDR2: KGHSH and LQKENI. The CDR3 totals 15 residues. V lost 1 base to trimming and J lost 2 bases, with 12 bases between them. The CDR3 sequence: CASSPHPGTPYEQYF. The CDR3 nucleotides are TGTGCCAGCTCACCACATCCCGGGACCCCCTACGAGCAGTACTTC. The variable domain in full, with the rest retrieved from reference TRBV18 and TRBJ2-7, is NAGVMQNPRHLVRRRGQEARLRCSPMKGHSHVYWYRQLPEEGLKFMVYLQKENIIDESGMPKERFSAEFPKEGPSILRIQQVVRGDSAAYFCASSPHPGTPYEQYFGPGTRLTVT.

This clone is a singleton in its sample. CDR3 amino acids: CASSQDSGGWAEAFF. Here the CDR3 DNA reads TGCGCCAGCAGCCAAGATTCGGGCGGGTGGGCTGAAGCTTTCTTT. This chain joins TRBV4-3 and TRBJ1-1; D gene unclear. The germline CDR1 and CDR2 sequences are LGHNA and YSLEER. Deletions cut 0 bases from V and 6 bases from J, with 14 bases between. CDR3 size: 15 residues.

As to this clone: The sample carries other DNA sequences with the same CDR3. The V and J genes are TRBV6-1 and TRBJ2-7, with 9 bases lining up with TRBD2. CDR3 size: 13 residues. Per germline, CDR1 MNHNS and CDR2 SASEGT. V was pared by 3 bases and J by 4 bases, with 1 base of the junction left unmatched. CDR3 protein: CASSEGLAYEQYF. CDR3 bases: TGTGCCAGCAGTGAGGGACTAGCTTACGAGCAGTACTTC.